Listed below are T cell receptor beta chains from one sample, sequenced in a study of cytomegalovirus exposure and HLA in healthy donors. Method: immunoSEQ multiplex PCR; TCRdb's copy keeps in-frame clones and lacks some. The table lists about 60,000 clones. Material: PBMCs. These receptors all stem from a woman aged 18 to 35 in good health and CMV-seronegative. The CDR3 runs from the conserved cysteine through the conserved F or W. The order of the fields is D gene, J gene, V gene, CDR3 protein, CDR3 DNA. A D gene is named only where the DNA matches it firmly.

TRBD1	TRBJ1-5	TRBV19	CASRQQGPSNQPQHF	TGTGCCAGTAGGCAACAGGGGCCTAGCAATCAGCCCCAGCATTTT
NA	TRBJ1-6	TRBV5-1	CASSSTDLNSPLHF	TGCGCCAGCAGCTCGACAGACCTTAATTCACCCCTCCACTTT
TRBD2	TRBJ2-7	TRBV6-6	CASSRSGGSSYEQYF	TGTGCCAGCAGCCGAAGCGGGGGGAGCTCCTACGAGCAGTACTTC
NA	TRBJ1-1	TRBV30	CAWRITEDFF	TGTGCCTGGAGGATTACTGAAGATTTCTTT
NA	TRBJ2-1	TRBV20-1	CSARRDEQFF	TGCAGTGCTCGACGGGATGAGCAGTTCTTC
NA	TRBJ1-5	TRBV2	CATKARYSNQPQHF	TGTGCCACCAAAGCAAGATATAGCAATCAGCCCCAGCATTTT
NA	TRBJ2-2	TRBV5-1	CASSRIGPTGELFF	TGCGCCAGCAGCCGTATCGGTCCCACCGGGGAGCTGTTTTTT
NA	TRBJ2-7	TRBV6-1	CAGGRFSYEQYF	TGTGCCGGGGGGAGGTTTTCCTACGAGCAGTACTTC
NA	TRBJ1-2	TRBV15	CATSPGQNYGYTF	TGTGCCACCAGCCCTGGACAGAACTATGGCTACACCTTC
NA	TRBJ1-6	TRBV25-1	CASEPGWGSPLHF	TGTGCCAGTGAGCCGGGATGGGGTTCACCCCTCCACTTT
NA	TRBJ1-1	TRBV5-5	CASSLVGLKEAFF	TGTGCCAGCAGTCTGGTGGGACTGAAGGAAGCTTTCTTT
NA	TRBJ1-5	TRBV5-1	CASSLKGRNQPQHF	TGCGCCAGCAGCTTGAAGGGGCGAAATCAGCCCCAGCATTTT
NA	TRBJ1-2	TRBV5-1	CASSGIGTGGLGYTF	TGCGCCAGCAGCGGGATTGGGACCGGAGGGCTTGGCTACACCTTC
NA	TRBJ1-4	TRBV6-5	CASSPVSAEKLFF	TGTGCCAGCAGTCCGGTTTCCGCCGAAAAACTGTTTTTT